This T cell receptor beta chain was observed in a study of shared clonotypes between healthy human individuals. Into CD45RA+ naive and CD45RA-negative memory subsets, the CD4+ cells were split. As regards this clone: The antigen is unknown.

Genomic DNA of each subset was evenly split across several immunoSEQ plates. This table comes from immunoSEQ multiplex PCR, and its TCRdb copy is limited to in-frame clones, with some not included. In the table there are some 1 million clones, 60% to 80% of which are singletons. The CDR3 contains 18 residues. Losses at the gene ends were 5 bases for V and 1 base for J; bases not matched to a gene: 10. Per germline, CDR1 PRHDT and CDR2 FYEKMQ (reference sequence). Study findings and constraints: In having few donors, the study represented limited genetic and exposure-history diversity. Rarefaction demonstrated incomplete sorted-subset sequencing despite large depth.

Sequencing was carried out using memory CD4+ T cells sorted from blood. This sample's subset: CD45RA-negative fraction. The chain links TRBV13 to TRBJ2-3; TRBD2 matches at 12 bases. This clonotype was obtained from a man between 18 and 29 years old in good health. The CDR3 DNA sequence: TGTGCCAGCAGCCCCGGACTAGCGGGGAAGAAAGGCACAGATACGCAGTATTTT. This encodes CASSPGLAGKKGTDTQYF.